The present TCR beta chain was sequenced within a study of early T cells in non-severe SARS-CoV-2 infection. This clonotype was counted many times. TCRdb fed the 5' RACE reads into MiXCR, producing one record per CDR3 protein. The sample gives about 100,000 distinct CDR3 sequences, under 15% of which show up once; about 5.7% is in the top ten. Germline lookup yields CDR1 SGHAT and CDR2 FQNNGV. The V end lost 1 base, the J end lost 2 bases, and 11 bases lay between the germline ends. The CDR3 runs 15 residues. The receptor comes from an adult who was a healthcare worker with PCR-confirmed SARS-CoV-2 infection or an uninfected control (not recorded which). V gene TRBV11-2 combines with J gene TRBJ2-5, with D perhaps matching TRBD2 (6 bases). The sample consisted of whole blood. CDR3 loop: CASSLVAGKQETQYF. The CDR3 DNA reads TGTGCCAGCAGCTTAGTTGCGGGAAAACAAGAGACCCAGTACTTC.